The next 18 T cell receptor beta chains were all read from a single sample in a study of post-analysis software for immune sequencing data. The library was made from cDNA and included unique molecular identifiers. MiXCR, applied by TCRdb to the PCR reads, yields one record per CDR3 protein. Here the sample spans about 160,000 distinct CDR3 sequences, about 37% being singletons. This material consisted of blood, taken after autologous hematopoietic stem cell transplantation. The receptors originated from a girl between 10 and 17 years old with multiple sclerosis.

V and J are TRBV18 and TRBJ2-5; 8 bases fit TRBD2. CDR1 is KGHSH, CDR2 LQKENI, per germline. The CDR3 spans 15 residues. V shed 2 bases, J shed 11 bases, and the junction held 13 bases outside the gene matches. In DNA, the CDR3 is TGTGCCAGCTCACCAGGGACTAGGGACTCTAATGAGCAGTACTTC. Amino acids: CASSPGTRDSNEQYF.

The chain uses TRBV28 and TRBJ1-1, with 12 bases lining up with TRBD1. Germline V lookup: CDR1 MDHEN, CDR2 SYDVKM. V dropped 9 bases and J dropped 5; count of bases not matched to a gene: 7. This CDR3 spans 14 amino acids. The CDR3 reads CASTRDRGLTEAFF. CDR3 in DNA: TGTGCCAGTACCCGGGACAGGGGGCTGACTGAAGCTTTCTTT.

Note on this clonotype: Just one base apart from a much larger clone, this may be a read error. The chain recombines TRBV7-2 with TRBJ2-5, with D hard to call. The length of the CDR3 is 15 residues. V was cut by 5 bases and J by 3 bases, with 16 bases left in between. Per the germline V gene, CDR1 is SGHTA and CDR2 is FQGNSA. CDR3 amino acids: CASSLTAPQEETQYF. As DNA, the CDR3 is TGTGCCAGCAGCCTCACGGCCCCGCAGGAAGAGACCCAGTACTTC.

The chain carries TRBV11-2 and TRBJ2-1, with D possibly TRBD2 on 7 matching bases. The germline V and J ends were trimmed by 4 bases and 0 bases, with 10 bases remaining between them. The CDR3 totals 15 residues. CDR1 SGHAT and CDR2 FQNNGV come from the germline V gene. CDR3 bases: TGTGCCAGCAGCTGGGGGGGCCGCTCCTACAATGAGCAGTTCTTC. As protein: CASSWGGRSYNEQFF.

This clonotype appeared a few times. This chain links TRBV24-1 with TRBJ2-3; D could derive from TRBD1 or TRBD2 (5 bases each). Germline V lookup: CDR1 KGHDR, CDR2 SFDVKD. The V end was cut by 3 bases, the J end by 1 base, with 16 bases between. The CDR3 loop spans 17 amino acids. CDR3 in DNA: TGTGCCACCAGTGATCCCGGCGAGAGGGGCGGCACAGATACGCAGTATTTT. Protein sequence: CATSDPGERGGTDTQYF.

This clonotype was seen a handful of times. The J gene is TRBJ2-7, the V gene TRBV5-6; D possibly corresponds to TRBD1 (5 bases). This CDR3 spans 14 amino acids. Trimming shortened V by 5 bases and J by 4 bases, and 16 bases separated the two germline ends. CDR1 is SGHDT and CDR2 is YYEEEE in the germline V gene. The CDR3 region is CASSSPGQAYEQYF. As DNA, the CDR3 is TGTGCCAGCAGTTCCCCCGGACAAGCATACGAGCAGTACTTC.

The sample holds a few counts of this clonotype. The chain combines TRBV9 with TRBJ2-3; D possibly uses TRBD1 or TRBD2 (5 bases each). The CDR3 length is 15 residues. Trimming left V 3 bases short and J 1 base short, with 12 bases between. Germline assignment: CDR1 SGDLS and CDR2 YYNGEE. CDR3 protein: CASSAGSLGTDTQYF. The CDR3 DNA follows: TGTGCCAGCAGCGCAGGGAGTTTAGGCACAGATACGCAGTATTTT.

This clonotype is a singleton in its sample. This chain links TRBV6-6 with TRBJ2-5; D is unresolved. The J call may be in error: the DNA end matches TRBJ2-7 better. Germline CDR1 is MNHNY and CDR2 is SVGAGI (reference sequence). The CDR3 spans 15 residues. The chain's CDR3 is CASSYTKDLRYEQYF. The CDR3 region has the DNA TGTGCCAGCAGTTACACGAAGGACCTTCGCTACGAGCAGTACTTC.

This clonotype was counted a few times. The chain uses TRBV20-1 and TRBJ2-7, with D perhaps TRBD2 (6 bases). The CDR3 totals 13 residues. The germline V gene has CDR1 DFQATT and CDR2 SNEGSKA (reference sequence). Trimming left V 5 bases short and J 3 bases short, with 14 bases between. CDR3: CSAGLQSSYEQYF. The CDR3 region has the DNA TGCAGTGCTGGACTACAAAGTAGCTACGAGCAGTACTTC.

The chain employs TRBV7-9 and TRBJ2-3; 7 nucleotides line up with TRBD2. Germline V CDR1 and CDR2: SEHNR, FQNEAQ (reference sequence). This CDR3 has 15 amino acids. The V segment lost 6 bases and the J segment 2 bases; nucleotides outside the gene matches: 8. CDR3 amino acids: CASRSLADHTDTQYF. CDR3 DNA: TGTGCCAGCAGGTCTCTAGCGGATCACACAGATACGCAGTATTTT.

This sequence joins TRBV12-3 or TRBV12-4 and TRBJ2-7; tentatively, D is TRBD2 (6 bases). The ends were cut back, 6 bases at V and 6 bases at J, with 12 bases in the middle. This CDR3 has 12 amino acids. This chain's CDR3 is CASSPGGLEQYF. The CDR3 coding sequence is TGTGCCAGCAGCCCCGGAGGGCTCGAGCAGTACTTC.

The chain couples TRBV5-1 to TRBJ2-7; either TRBD1 or TRBD2 may supply D (5 bases each). This CDR3 has 13 residues. Trimming shortened V by 3 bases and J by 2 bases, and 9 bases separated the two germline ends. Germline CDR1 reads SGHRS; CDR2 reads YFSETQ. The DNA of the CDR3 is TGCGCCAGCAGCTGGGACGGGCCCTACGAGCAGTACTTC. The encoded protein is CASSWDGPYEQYF.

This clonotype appeared once. The chain couples TRBV12-3 or TRBV12-4 to TRBJ1-1, with 8 nucleotides matching TRBD1. Trimming took 3 bases from V and 1 from J; bases not matched to a gene: 4. The length of the CDR3 is 15 residues. This CDR3 reads CASSFGGTGNTEAFF. In DNA form, the CDR3 reads TGTGCCAGCAGTTTCGGCGGGACAGGGAACACTGAAGCTTTCTTT.

This clonotype was counted only a few times. The J gene is TRBJ1-2, the V gene TRBV6-2 or TRBV6-3; the match to TRBD1 covers 8 bases. CDR3 size: 14 residues. Germline trimming cut 2 bases from V and 6 bases from J; bases unmatched to any gene: 5. Germline V CDR1 and CDR2: MNHEY, SVGEGT. In DNA form, the CDR3 reads TGTGCCAGCAGTTACCGCAGGGGGCAACATGGCTACACCTTC. Protein: CASSYRRGQHGYTF.

The V gene is TRBV5-1, the J gene TRBJ2-1, with D maybe TRBD2 (6 bases). Trimming took off 0 bases at V and 4 bases at J, with 8 bases between the two ends. The CDR3 loop spans 14 amino acids. In germline, CDR1 is SGHRS, CDR2 YFSETQ. The CDR3: CASSLVAVYNEQFF. In DNA form, the CDR3 reads TGCGCCAGCAGCTTGGTAGCGGTGTACAATGAGCAGTTCTTC.

This clonotype was counted between two and nine times. A junction boundary mismatches the germline segment, possibly from a read error. For the CDR3, the DNA is TGTGTCACCAGCAGTTACAGAAACTATGGCTACACCTTC. Residues: CVTSSYRNYGYTF. The chain links TRBV15 to TRBJ1-2; no firm D call. Germline lookup yields CDR1 LNHNV and CDR2 YYDKDF (reference sequence). This CDR3 spans 13 amino acids.

CDR3 sequence (DNA): TGTGCCACCAGTGACCTACCGGGCCCTAACACCGGGGAGCTGTTTTTT. Protein: CATSDLPGPNTGELFF. The chain couples TRBV24-1 to TRBJ2-2; D unclear. CDR3 length: 16 residues. Per germline, CDR1 KGHDR and CDR2 SFDVKD. V shed 4 bases and J shed 2 bases, with 13 bases lying between them.

The genes are TRBV4-3 and TRBJ2-3; 10 bases align to TRBD2. Germline trimming cut 3 bases from V and 3 bases from J; bases unmatched to any gene: 6. The CDR3 runs 16 residues. The germline gives CDR1 LGHNA, CDR2 YSLEER. CDR3 DNA: TGCGCCAGCAGCCAGGACACTAGCGGGGCTACAGATACGCAGTATTTT. Its translation is CASSQDTSGATDTQYF.